The 26 T cell receptor beta chains presented below share a single source sample, sequenced in a study of blood T cell repertoires in COVID-19. Repertoires were generated with immunoSEQ multiplex PCR, while TCRdb's copy carries only in-frame clones and drops some. The data contain 200,000 to 250,000 clones, 89% of them singletons. The specimen sequenced was peripheral blood. These receptors were obtained from a man aged 60 to 69 who had recovered from COVID-19.

This chain joins TRBV7-2 and TRBJ2-1; 7 positions match TRBD2. Germline V lookup: CDR1 SGHTA, CDR2 FQGNSA. The CDR3 length is 14 residues. V shed 4 bases, J shed 4 bases, and the junction held 4 bases outside the gene matches. The chain's CDR3 is CASSSSGVYNEQFF. The CDR3 DNA reads TGTGCCAGCAGCTCTAGCGGTGTTTACAATGAGCAGTTCTTC.

Only one count was recorded for this clone. The chain has TRBV7-3 and TRBJ2-1, with D possibly matching TRBD2 (6 bases). The CDR3 spans 15 residues. Trimming left V 6 bases short and J 0 bases short, with 12 bases between. Germline CDR1 reads SGHTA; CDR2 reads FQGTGA. CDR3 nucleotides: TGTGCCAGCAGTTCTAGCGTTGGCTCCTACAATGAGCAGTTCTTC. This sequence encodes CASSSSVGSYNEQFF.

The chain combines TRBV30 with TRBJ2-7; 7 nucleotides agree with TRBD1. After removal of 1 base from V and 4 bases from J, the junction contained 1 base not matched to a gene. The CDR3 is made up of 12 amino acids. The germline CDR1 and CDR2 sequences are GTSNPN and SVGIG (reference sequence). The CDR3 DNA is TGTGCCTGGAGTGGACAGGGTTACGAGCAGTACTTC. Translating gives CAWSGQGYEQYF.

V and J are TRBV4-2 and TRBJ2-1; D might be TRBD2 (6 bases). CDR3 size: 17 residues. Between the trimmed V and J ends, which lost 0 bases and 2 bases, there was a span of 14 bases. Germline V gene sequence: CDR1 LGHNA, CDR2 YNFKEQ. The CDR3 loop reads CASSQDGRERAYNEQFF. The CDR3 DNA follows: TGTGCCAGCAGCCAAGACGGGCGGGAAAGGGCCTACAATGAGCAGTTCTTC.

CDR3 nucleotide sequence: TGTGCCAGCAGTCAAGACAGGTCCCGGAATTCACCCCTCCACTTT. This encodes CASSQDRSRNSPLHF. This chain uses TRBV27 with TRBJ1-6; maybe TRBD1 (6 bases). Germline V gives CDR1 MNHEY, CDR2 SMNVEV (reference sequence). V lost 5 bases and J lost 7, with 15 bases in between. This CDR3 spans 15 amino acids.

The rearrangement uses TRBV6-1 and TRBJ2-6; no definite D call. The V and J ends lost 4 bases and 0 bases respectively, with 13 bases between them. Germline values: CDR1 MNHNS, CDR2 SASEGT. This CDR3 region has 17 residues. The CDR3 coding sequence is TGTGCCAGCAGTGCAGGCTCCCTGGGCTCTGGGGCCAACGTCCTGACTTTC. This encodes CASSAGSLGSGANVLTF.

This chain links TRBV4-3 with TRBJ2-3; 8 bases fit TRBD2. The CDR3 spans 16 residues. CDR1 and CDR2 (germline): LGHNA, YSLEER. V shed 0 bases, J shed 6 bases, and the junction held 8 bases outside the gene matches. CDR3 nucleotide sequence: TGCGCCAGCAGCCAAGAACCGCAAGCGGGAGCGGATACGCAGTATTTT. This translates into CASSQEPQAGADTQYF.

This clone came up once. The chain uses TRBV7-8 and TRBJ1-1; perhaps TRBD1 as D (6 bases). The CDR3 length is 14 residues. The germline V gene encodes CDR1 SGHVS and CDR2 FQNEAQ. V dropped 2 bases and J dropped 1 base, with 8 bases sitting between them. The CDR3 DNA is TGTGCCAGCAGCTTAAGGACAGCGAACACTGAAGCTTTCTTT. Protein sequence: CASSLRTANTEAFF.

This clone was seen only once. The chain has TRBV10-3 and TRBJ2-7; 7 bases are shared with TRBD1. The CDR3 covers 15 residues. V lost 4 bases, J lost 2 bases, and 8 bases stayed unmatched. Germline V CDR1 and CDR2: ENHRY, SYGVKD. CDR3 residues: CAISGVGTATYEQYF. In nucleotides, the CDR3 is TGTGCCATCAGTGGCGTCGGGACAGCTACCTACGAGCAGTACTTC.

The chain links TRBV30 to TRBJ2-2; 7 bases line up with TRBD1. CDR1 is GTSNPN, CDR2 SVGIG, per germline (reference sequence). CDR3 length: 17 amino acids. V lost 0 bases, J lost 5 bases, and 12 bases stayed unmatched. CDR3 DNA sequence: TGTGCCTGGAGTGTTATGTCGACAGGGATAGGGACCGGGGAGCTGTTTTTT. Amino acids: CAWSVMSTGIGTGELFF.

This chain connects TRBV20-1 to TRBJ2-3; D may be TRBD1 (6 bases). CDR3 length equals 15 residues. The V gene lost 3 bases and the J gene lost 1 base, with 14 bases spanning the gap. Germline CDR1 DFQATT, CDR2 SNEGSKA (reference sequence). The CDR3 DNA reads as TGCAGTGCTAGTCGCAGGGGAGAGGGCACAGATACGCAGTATTTT. Encoded protein: CSASRRGEGTDTQYF.

The chain uses TRBV10-3 and TRBJ2-7; tentatively, D is TRBD1 (6 bases). Per the germline V gene, CDR1 is ENHRY and CDR2 is SYGVKD. V lost 3 bases, J lost 7 bases, and 16 bases lay in between. The CDR3 is made up of 14 amino acids. This CDR3 is CAISEQQGPGEQYF. In DNA form, the CDR3 reads TGTGCCATCAGTGAACAACAGGGTCCTGGGGAGCAGTACTTC.

The V gene is TRBV6-5, the J gene TRBJ1-6; TRBD1 might be the D (5 bases). Germline V gives CDR1 MNHEY, CDR2 SVGAGI. The CDR3 has 14 residues. V gave up 5 bases and J gave up 9 bases, with 14 bases separating them. CDR3 in amino acids: CASSLWRGRSPLHF. The CDR3 DNA reads as TGTGCCAGCAGTCTTTGGAGGGGCCGTTCACCCCTCCACTTT.

The V gene is TRBV19, the J gene TRBJ2-7, with 9 bases lining up with TRBD1. The CDR3 has 15 residues. J was trimmed by 4 bases and V by 5 bases; bases with no gene match: 9. CDR1 and CDR2 from the germline V gene are LNHDA and SQIVND (reference sequence). CDR3 sequence reads: CASSLPGQGLYEQYF. The CDR3 DNA reads as TGTGCCAGTAGTCTTCCGGGACAGGGCCTTTACGAGCAGTACTTC.

The genes are TRBV7-2 and TRBJ2-3, with a possible D match to TRBD2 (5 bases). Trimming cost V 4 bases and J 2 bases, with 7 bases left between them. Germline V lookup: CDR1 SGHTA, CDR2 FQGNSA. The CDR3 totals 13 residues. CDR3 sequence reads: CASSSLATDTQYF. As DNA, the CDR3 is TGTGCCAGCAGCTCCCTAGCCACAGATACGCAGTATTTT.

The chain is built from TRBV28 and TRBJ2-7, with 11 bases identical to TRBD1. CDR3 size: 14 residues. The J segment lost 3 bases and the V segment lost 5 bases, leaving 3 bases of the junction unmatched. Per the germline V gene, CDR1 is MDHEN and CDR2 is SYDVKM. The CDR3 DNA reads as TGTGCCAGCAGTGAGGGGACAGGGGGCTACGAGCAGTACTTC. The encoded protein is CASSEGTGGYEQYF.

This clone turned up a few times. The chain joins TRBV28 to TRBJ2-7; TRBD2 might be the D (6 bases). The germline gives CDR1 MDHEN, CDR2 SYDVKM. V was cut by 8 bases and J by 3 bases, with 17 bases left in between. The CDR3 is made up of 14 amino acids. The CDR3 here is CASFDGTYDYEQYF. In DNA, the CDR3 is TGTGCCAGCTTCGACGGGACTTATGACTACGAGCAGTACTTC.

The chain is built from TRBV19 and TRBJ2-3; 7 bases match TRBD1. Unmatched junction bases numbered 10, after V lost 4 bases and J lost 6 bases. This CDR3 spans 15 amino acids. Germline values: CDR1 LNHDA, CDR2 SQIVND (reference sequence). CDR3 coding DNA: TGTGCCAGTAGTAGTCAGGGGGATAACGGTGATACGCAGTATTTT. This encodes CASSSQGDNGDTQYF.

V is TRBV27 and J is TRBJ2-6; D unresolved. Germline V lookup: CDR1 MNHEY, CDR2 SMNVEV (reference sequence). The CDR3 has 17 residues. V lost 2 bases to trimming and J lost 0 bases, with 11 bases between them. CDR3 sequence reads: CASSLKAADSGANVLTF. In DNA form, the CDR3 reads TGTGCCAGCAGTTTAAAGGCGGCGGACTCTGGGGCCAACGTCCTGACTTTC.

The chain joins TRBV5-6 to TRBJ1-1; D perhaps matches TRBD1 (6 bases). The CDR3 contains 18 residues. Germline assignment: CDR1 SGHDT and CDR2 YYEEEE. V was pared by 0 bases and J by 0 bases, with 18 bases between. CDR3 nucleotide sequence: TGTGCCAGCAGCTTGGGAAGGGGACATCCTATCTTGAACACTGAAGCTTTCTTT. Protein: CASSLGRGHPILNTEAFF.

J is TRBJ2-7 and V is TRBV6-5; TRBD2 aligns across 8 bases. The CDR3 is 14 amino acids. V was clipped by 4 bases and J by 4 bases; unmatched bases: 6. The germline gives CDR1 MNHEY, CDR2 SVGAGI. As DNA, the CDR3 is TGTGCCAGCAGTTTAACTAGCGGCACATACGAGCAGTACTTC. Amino acid sequence: CASSLTSGTYEQYF.

This clone was seen only once. The J gene is TRBJ2-3, the V gene TRBV18, with a tentative D call TRBD2 (6 bases). The CDR3 has 13 amino acids. Germline CDR1 is KGHSH and CDR2 is LQKENI. V was cut by 4 bases and J by 3 bases, with 8 bases left in between. As DNA, the CDR3 is TGTGCCAGCTCACGGGGGGATACAGATACGCAGTATTTT. Translated, it gives CASSRGDTDTQYF.

V and J are TRBV7-2 and TRBJ2-3; D is uncertain. This CDR3 has 12 amino acids. V was clipped by 4 bases and J by 4 bases, with 6 bases between them. The germline gives CDR1 SGHTA, CDR2 FQGNSA. The CDR3 loop reads CASSYYADTQYF. In DNA form, the CDR3 reads TGTGCCAGCAGCTACTATGCAGATACGCAGTATTTT.

The CDR3 is CASRSPGGYEQYF. The CDR3 DNA sequence: TGTGCCAGCAGGTCTCCGGGGGGCTACGAGCAGTACTTC. The rearrangement links TRBV11-2 to TRBJ2-7; 7 bases match TRBD2. The CDR3 is made up of 13 amino acids. Germline V gene lookup returns CDR1 SGHAT and CDR2 FQNNGV. Losses at the gene ends were 6 bases for V and 3 bases for J; bases not matched to a gene: 5.

V usage is TRBV10-1 and J usage is TRBJ1-3, with 7 bases matching TRBD1. The germline V gene has CDR1 WNHNN and CDR2 SYGVQD (reference sequence). The V segment lost 4 bases and the J segment 4 bases; nucleotides outside the gene matches: 16. This CDR3 contains 18 residues. As DNA, the CDR3 is TGCGCCAGCAGTGGGCCTGGCCTGACAGGGCGACACGGAAACACCATATATTTT. Amino acid sequence: CASSGPGLTGRHGNTIYF.

Note on this clone: Germline and junction disagree at one end, which may indicate a read error. The genes are TRBV16 and TRBJ1-1, with a tentative D call TRBD1 (5 bases). Germline V lookup: CDR1 KGHSY, CDR2 FQNENV. CDR3 length: 12 amino acids. The CDR3 reads CASSQSGTGVLF. The DNA for the CDR3 is TGTGCCAGCAGCCAAAGTGGGACTGGGGTGCTCTTT.